Here is one TCR beta chain with its context. Its antigen is not identified. The sample comes from a study of human T cells and chemical hapten exposure. Points from the study as a whole: Patch test score tracked positively with PT1 expanded TCR counts. No change in TCRs above 1 in 1000 frequency was produced by DPC sensitization.

Unique molecular identifiers were linked by the library to individual cDNA molecules. From the RACE reads, TCRdb called clonotypes with MiXCR, one entry per CDR3 protein. The data contain under 300,000 distinct CDR3 sequences, roughly 7.7% of them singletons. The time point: pre-sensitization, week 0. Treatment reported: therapeutic diphenylcyclopropenone sensitization with weekly scalp DPC. Germline-derived CDR1 and CDR2 are SQVTM and ANQGSEA. The CDR3 totals 15 residues. J was trimmed by 1 base and V by 6 bases; bases with no gene match: 5. The material sequenced was whole blood, taken in connection with sensitization to the hapten diphenylcyclopropenone (DPC). The receptor was isolated from a man aged 18-30 years with alopecia areata. Some clones in this sample may be carry-over from other donors' samples. The V call is TRBV29-1, the J call TRBJ1-6; 8 bases agree with TRBD1. The DNA of the CDR3 is TGCAGCGTCACAACAGGGGGTTCCTATAATTCACCCCTCCACTTT. This translates into CSVTTGGSYNSPLHF.